These T cell receptor beta chains were read from a single sample in a study of human T cells and chemical hapten exposure. TCRdb passed the RACE reads through MiXCR, listing each CDR3 protein once. The repertoire has approximately 370,000 distinct CDR3 sequences, 4.5% to 7% of them found once; the top ten carry around 8%. The source was whole blood, collected in connection with sensitization to the hapten diphenylcyclopropenone (DPC). Receptor source: a woman aged 18-35 years with alopecia areata. Some clones in this sample may be carry-over from other donors' samples. Both conserved end residues are part of each CDR3. Each record gives: J gene, D gene, clone size, V gene, CDR3 DNA, CDR3 protein. D genes are given only for firm matches. The listing skips clone size in some rows; elsewhere it reads once, few, many or a size class.

TRBJ2-7 | . | many | TRBV5-1 | TGCGCCAGCAGCTTGGAGCCGGTCCCCCACGGGGAGCAGTACTTC | CASSLEPVPHGEQYF
TRBJ2-5 | . | . | TRBV9 | TGTGCCAGCAGCGTAGTAGCGGTACAAGAGACCCAGTACTTC | CASSVVAVQETQYF
TRBJ2-7 | TRBD1 | few | TRBV29-1 | TGCAGCGTCGGACAGGGGGCCTTGGAGCAGTACTTC | CSVGQGALEQYF
TRBJ2-1 | . | few | TRBV7-2 | TGTGCCAGCAGCTTAGACTCACGCTTTCAGTTCTTC | CASSLDSRFQFF
TRBJ2-3 | . | . | TRBV29-1 | TGCAGCGTCCCCGAGATGGCAGATACGCAGTATTTT | CSVPEMADTQYF
TRBJ1-5 | TRBD1 | many | TRBV12-3/TRBV12-4 | TGTGCCAGCAGAAAGGACAGGGCTCAGCCCCAGCATTTT | CASRKDRAQPQHF
TRBJ1-1 | TRBD1 | . | TRBV12-3/TRBV12-4 | TGTGCCAGCGGGCCGGGACAGGGTGAGACTGAAGCTTTCTTT | CASGPGQGETEAFF
TRBJ2-1 | . | many | TRBV29-1 | TGCAGCGTTGAATATCAGGGATTTAGCTCCTACAATGAGCAGTTCTTC | CSVEYQGFSSYNEQFF
TRBJ2-1 | . | few | TRBV11-2 | TGTGCCAGCAGCTTAGACGTTAGCGAGCAGTTCTTC | CASSLDVSEQFF
TRBJ2-2 | . | . | TRBV7-3 | TGTGCCAGCAGCTTAAAAACCACCGGGGAGCTGTTTTTT | CASSLKTTGELFF
TRBJ2-3 | TRBD2 | once | TRBV4-2 | TGTGCCAGCAGCCAACCTTTCACTCCGAGCGGGGGGTGCACAGATACGCAGTATTTT | CASSQPFTPSGGCTDTQYF
TRBJ1-1 | . | many | TRBV10-3 | TGTGCCATCAGTGCGGGGGCGACTATGAACACTGAAGCTTTCTTT | CAISAGATMNTEAFF
TRBJ2-1 | TRBD2 | many | TRBV11-3 | TGTGCCAGCAGCTCCGGGACTAGCGGGGCTCCTGAGCAGTTCTTC | CASSSGTSGAPEQFF
TRBJ2-1 | TRBD1 | many | TRBV3-1 | TGTGCCAGCAGACCTACAGGGGCGGCTGAGCAGTTCTTC | CASRPTGAAEQFF